The subject of this entry is one TCR beta chain. Through a sample-barcoded 5' primer and a J-beta primer mix, a second PCR was run for 7 to 11 cycles. Researchers report that each sample yielded at least 3 million CDR3-containing paired-end reads. TCRdb used MiXCR to reprocess the 5' RACE reads, holding one entry per CDR3 protein. The data contain 1.5 million to 2 million distinct CDR3 sequences, 40% to 55% of them singletons. The data originate from a study of blood T cells in healthy people across ages. The junction had 9 bases not matched to a gene; V was cut back by 3 bases and J by 5 bases. The CDR3 is 15 amino acids. Germline-derived CDR1 and CDR2 are MDHEN and SYDVKM.

The sample comprised blood. The rearrangement links TRBV28 to TRBJ2-5; TRBD1 aligns across 7 bases. This clonotype was sampled from a woman between 40 and 50 years old in good health. Here the CDR3 DNA reads TGTGCCAGCAGTTTCTTACAGGGGCGGAGGGAGACCCAGTACTTC. Its protein is CASSFLQGRRETQYF. The full variable domain, its missing parts supplied by reference TRBV28 and TRBJ2-5, is DVKVTQSSRYLVKRTGEKVFLECVQDMDHENMFWYRQDPGLGLRLIYFSYDVKMKEKGDIPEGYSVSREKKERFSLILESASTNQTSMYLCASSFLQGRRETQYFGPGTRLLVL.